This T cell receptor (beta chain) was sequenced for a study of T cell repertoires in cytomegalovirus infection. The wider study: Matching HLA type, along with CMV infection, was indicated by public TCR beta signatures.

Study-wide results and limits: Dominant in the ex vivo response were TCR beta clonotypes restricted by HLA-C and specific for CMV. Frequencies of public TCR beta families were cumulated, and this identified carriers of CMV plus the relevant HLA.

This clonotype has ten or more counts. The antigen remains undetermined. A single record per CDR3 protein comes from TCRdb applying MiXCR to the reads. Here the sample spans almost 500,000 distinct CDR3 sequences, 11% being singletons. This CDR3 is 15 amino acids long. The germline CDR1 and CDR2 sequences are SGHTA and FQGNSA. V was pared by 5 bases and J by 3 bases, with 8 bases of the junction left unmatched. The sequenced material came from PBMCs. The rearrangement uses TRBV7-2 and TRBJ2-7; TRBD2 matches 9 bases. The TCR comes from a human donor in good health (CMV status not recorded). Some clones in this sample may be carry-over from other donors' samples. The chain's CDR3 is CASSPRAGGRYEQYF. In DNA, the CDR3 is TGTGCCAGCAGCCCCAGAGCGGGAGGCCGCTACGAGCAGTACTTC.